These 20 T cell receptor beta chains share one sample of origin, sequenced in a study of cytomegalovirus exposure and HLA in healthy donors. The PCR ran on 60 Vbeta and 13 Jbeta primers. Profiled with immunoSEQ multiplex PCR; TCRdb holds only in-frame clones, not every one. The data show roughly 150,000 clones, over 60% seen once. The sequencing sample was made of PBMCs. These receptors all stem from a man aged 40-49 years in good health and CMV-seropositive.

The V gene is TRBV11-2, the J gene TRBJ1-1, with D hard to call. V lost 5 bases and J 0 bases, leaving 13 bases between the germline ends. Germline-derived CDR1 and CDR2 are SGHAT and FQNNGV. CDR3 length equals 15 residues. The CDR3 DNA is TGTGCCAGCAGCGTCACGGGGAGTTTGAACACTGAAGCTTTCTTT. This gives the protein CASSVTGSLNTEAFF.

The chain has TRBV9 and TRBJ1-3; D is ambiguous. Germline V CDR1 and CDR2: SGDLS, YYNGEE. V was clipped by 0 bases and J by 0 bases, with 7 bases between them. The CDR3 is made up of 15 amino acids. CDR3 sequence: CASSVVGGSGNTIYF. Written as DNA, the CDR3 is TGTGCCAGCAGCGTAGTGGGAGGCTCTGGAAACACCATATATTTT.

This clone came up once. V gene TRBV28 combines with J gene TRBJ1-1, with D perhaps matching TRBD1 (5 bases). V shed 9 bases and J shed 3 bases, with 8 bases lying between them. There are 11 residues in the CDR3. From germline, CDR1 is MDHEN and CDR2 SYDVKM. The CDR3, as DNA: TGTGCCAGTCGACAGTACACTGAAGCTTTCTTT. This sequence encodes CASRQYTEAFF. The full variable domain, rest sourced from reference TRBV28 and TRBJ1-1, is DVKVTQSSRYLVKRTGEKVFLECVQDMDHENMFWYRQDPGLGLRLIYFSYDVKMKEKGDIPEGYSVSREKKERFSLILESASTNQTSMYLCASRQYTEAFFGQGTRLTVV.

In this sample, this clone turned up a few times. This chain uses TRBV7-8 with TRBJ1-5; 11 positions agree with TRBD1. Trimming took 5 bases from V and 1 from J; bases not matched to a gene: 7. CDR3 length equals 17 residues. CDR1 is SGHVS and CDR2 is FQNEAQ in the germline V gene. In nucleotides, the CDR3 is TGTGCCAGCAGCACCGGGACAGGGGGGCTGAGCAATCAGCCCCAGCATTTT. Protein: CASSTGTGGLSNQPQHF.

The rearrangement uses TRBV19 and TRBJ2-7; TRBD1 matches at 9 bases. There are 14 residues in the CDR3. J gave up 7 bases and V 5 bases, and 9 bases lay outside the gene matches. Germline V gene sequence: CDR1 LNHDA, CDR2 SQIVND (reference sequence). This chain's CDR3 is CASSENRGRWEQYF. CDR3 nucleotide sequence: TGTGCCAGTAGTGAGAACAGGGGGCGATGGGAGCAGTACTTC.

The chain uses TRBV6-5 and TRBJ2-7, with 9 bases aligning to TRBD2. The V segment lost 5 bases and the J segment 4 bases; nucleotides outside the gene matches: 9. The CDR3 loop spans 15 amino acids. The germline gives CDR1 MNHEY, CDR2 SVGAGI. Written as DNA, the CDR3 is TGTGCCAGCAGTGGGAATAGCGGGAGCATGTACGAGCAGTACTTC. As protein: CASSGNSGSMYEQYF.

This chain connects TRBV7-2 to TRBJ2-7; 7 nucleotides agree with TRBD1. The CDR3 is 14 amino acids. CDR1 is SGHTA, CDR2 FQGNSA, per germline. Losses at the gene ends were 3 bases for V and 1 base for J; bases not matched to a gene: 3. CDR3 nucleotide sequence: TGTGCCAGCAGCTTGCGACAGGGTTCCTACGAGCAGTACTTC. It yields the protein CASSLRQGSYEQYF.

This chain links TRBV7-2 with TRBJ2-2; D call uncertain. Trimming removed 2 bases from V and 4 bases from J, with 2 bases in between. The CDR3 totals 12 residues. Per the germline V gene, CDR1 is SGHTA and CDR2 is FQGNSA. CDR3 DNA: TGTGCCAGCAGCTTACGCACCGGGGAGCTGTTTTTT. Its protein is CASSLRTGELFF. Using reference TRBV7-2 and TRBJ2-2 for the parts outside the CDR3, the full variable domain is GAGVSQSPSNKVTEKGKDVELRCDPISGHTALYWYRQSLGQGLEFLIYFQGNSAPDKSGLPSDRFSAERTGGSVSTLTIQRTQQEDSAVYLCASSLRTGELFFGEGSRLTVL.

This clone appeared a few times. The chain is built from TRBV10-3 and TRBJ2-3; tentatively, D is TRBD1 (6 bases). V shed 0 bases and J shed 4 bases, with 14 bases lying between them. This CDR3 contains 16 residues. In germline, CDR1 is ENHRY, CDR2 SYGVKD. The CDR3: CAISESRTGQADTQYF. CDR3 bases: TGTGCCATCAGTGAGTCGAGAACAGGGCAGGCAGATACGCAGTATTTT.

The gene calls are TRBV5-1 and TRBJ2-5; 13 bases map to TRBD2. The end of the DNA aligns better with TRBJ2-7, so the J call may be wrong. CDR3 size: 17 residues. The germline gives CDR1 SGHRS, CDR2 YFSETQ. The chain's CDR3 is CASSLNGLAGVLNEQYF. CDR3 sequence (DNA): TGCGCCAGCAGCTTGAACGGACTAGCGGGAGTGTTGAACGAGCAGTACTTC.

The chain is built from TRBV7-6 and TRBJ2-1, with 14 bases aligning to TRBD2. V trimming: 5 bases; J trimming: 9 bases; junction bases outside the gene matches: 6. Looked up from germline, CDR1 is SGHVS and CDR2 is FNYEAQ. The CDR3 is made up of 15 amino acids. CDR3 protein: CASSPTSGREIEQFF. DNA for the CDR3: TGTGCCAGCAGCCCGACTAGCGGGAGGGAGATTGAGCAGTTCTTC.

The CDR3 DNA is TGTGCCAGCAGCGTCGTGGTGGGCGCCGGGGAGCTGTTTTTT. This encodes CASSVVVGAGELFF. The genes are TRBV9 and TRBJ2-2; D is undetermined. The CDR3 runs to 14 residues. The germline V gene has CDR1 SGDLS and CDR2 YYNGEE. V was clipped by 2 bases and J by 6 bases, with 11 bases between them.

CDR3 region: CASRTGTGEEKLFF. CDR3 sequence (DNA): TGTGCCAGCAGGACCGGGACAGGAGAGGAAAAACTGTTTTTT. This chain connects TRBV6-6 to TRBJ1-4, with TRBD1 identical over 8 bases. The CDR3 consists of 14 residues. Germline V lookup: CDR1 MNHNY, CDR2 SVGAGI (reference sequence). V shed 6 bases and J 8 bases; nucleotides not matched to a gene: 8.

This chain uses TRBV6-1 with TRBJ1-5; 11 nucleotides line up with TRBD1. The V segment lost 4 bases and the J segment 4 bases; nucleotides outside the gene matches: 0. The CDR3 contains 14 residues. CDR1 is MNHNS, CDR2 SASEGT, per germline. CDR3 in amino acids: CASSGDRGNQPQHF. The CDR3 coding sequence is TGTGCCAGCAGTGGGGACAGGGGGAATCAGCCCCAGCATTTT.

The chain is built from TRBV6-4 and TRBJ2-2; the D is unclear. Deletions cut 4 bases from V and 6 bases from J, with 12 bases between. CDR3 size: 14 residues. Germline CDR1 and CDR2: MRHNA and SNTAGT. The CDR3 here is CASSAMSFAGELFF. CDR3 nucleotide sequence: TGTGCCAGCAGTGCCATGAGCTTTGCCGGGGAGCTGTTTTTT.

V and J are TRBV7-2 and TRBJ2-5; possibly TRBD2 for D (6 bases). The CDR3 runs to 15 residues. V lost 5 bases, J lost 4 bases, and 17 bases lay in between. CDR1 and CDR2 from the germline V gene are SGHTA and FQGNSA. This chain's CDR3 is CASSPSRDSIETQYF. The CDR3 DNA follows: TGTGCCAGCAGCCCTAGCCGGGACTCCATAGAGACCCAGTACTTC.

The J gene is TRBJ2-5, the V gene TRBV4-3; TRBD2 matches at 9 bases. From germline, CDR1 is LGHNA and CDR2 YSLEER. V lost 4 bases, J lost 4 bases, and 7 bases stayed unmatched. The CDR3 length is 15 residues. In DNA, the CDR3 is TGCGCCAGCAGCCCCAGGGTGGGACTAGCAGAGACCCAGTACTTC. Amino acids: CASSPRVGLAETQYF.

This clone has a handful of counts. V usage is TRBV2 and J usage is TRBJ2-1, with 14 bases lining up with TRBD2. J gave up 8 bases and V 10 bases, and 10 bases lay outside the gene matches. CDR1 is SNHLY, CDR2 FYNNEI, per germline. CDR3 length: 15 residues. In nucleotides, the CDR3 is TGTGCCAACAACCGACTAGCGGGAGGGGTAGATGAGCAGTTCTTC. Translated: CANNRLAGGVDEQFF. Based on the CDR3 plus reference TRBV2 and TRBJ2-1, the full variable domain is EPEVTQTPSHQVTQMGQEVILRCVPISNHLYFYWYRQILGQKVEFLVSFYNNEISEKSEIFDDQFSVERPDGSNFTLKIRSTKLEDSAMYFCANNRLAGGVDEQFFGPGTRLTVL.

This clone came up a few times. The chain has TRBV10-3 and TRBJ2-7; possibly TRBD2 for D (5 bases). Germline-derived CDR1 and CDR2 are ENHRY and SYGVKD. Deletions cut 8 bases from V and 9 bases from J, with 20 bases between. CDR3 length equals 13 residues. CDR3 amino acids: CAIGASSAEGQYF. CDR3 bases: TGTGCCATCGGTGCCAGCTCGGCCGAGGGGCAGTACTTC.

The gene calls are TRBV11-2 and TRBJ1-2; 10 positions match TRBD1. This CDR3 has 16 residues. Unmatched junction bases numbered 6, after V lost 0 bases and J lost 5 bases. In germline, CDR1 is SGHAT, CDR2 FQNNGV. The CDR3 is CASSLDGGTGVYGYTF. The CDR3 DNA follows: TGTGCCAGCAGCTTAGATGGCGGGACAGGGGTTTATGGCTACACCTTC.